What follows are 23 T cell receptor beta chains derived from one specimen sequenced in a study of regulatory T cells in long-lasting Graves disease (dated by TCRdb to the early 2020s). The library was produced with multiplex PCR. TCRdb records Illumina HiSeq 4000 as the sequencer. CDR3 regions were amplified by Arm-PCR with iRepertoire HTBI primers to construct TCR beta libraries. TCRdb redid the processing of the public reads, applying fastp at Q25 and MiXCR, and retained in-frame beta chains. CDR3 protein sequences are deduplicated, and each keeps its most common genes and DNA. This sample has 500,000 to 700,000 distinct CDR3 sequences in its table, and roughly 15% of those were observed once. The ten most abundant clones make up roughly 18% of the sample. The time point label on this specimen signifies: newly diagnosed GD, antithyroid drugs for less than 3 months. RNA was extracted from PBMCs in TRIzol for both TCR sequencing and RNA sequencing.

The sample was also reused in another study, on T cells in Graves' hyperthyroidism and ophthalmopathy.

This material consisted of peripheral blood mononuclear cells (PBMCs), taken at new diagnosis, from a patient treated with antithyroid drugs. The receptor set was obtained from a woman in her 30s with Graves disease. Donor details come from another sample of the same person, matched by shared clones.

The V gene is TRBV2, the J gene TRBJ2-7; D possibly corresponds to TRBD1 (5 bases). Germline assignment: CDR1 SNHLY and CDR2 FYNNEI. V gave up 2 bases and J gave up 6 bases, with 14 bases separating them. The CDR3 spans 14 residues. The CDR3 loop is CASSESRVSSEQYF. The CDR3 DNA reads TGTGCCAGCAGTGAAAGCAGGGTTTCGAGCGAGCAGTACTTC.

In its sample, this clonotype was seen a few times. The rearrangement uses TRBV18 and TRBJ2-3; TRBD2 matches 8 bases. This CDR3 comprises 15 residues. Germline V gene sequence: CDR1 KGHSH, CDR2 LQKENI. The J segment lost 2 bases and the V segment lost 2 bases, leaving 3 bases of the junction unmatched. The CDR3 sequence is CASSPSAGVTDTQYF. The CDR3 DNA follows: TGTGCCAGCTCACCATCAGCGGGAGTCACAGATACGCAGTATTTT.

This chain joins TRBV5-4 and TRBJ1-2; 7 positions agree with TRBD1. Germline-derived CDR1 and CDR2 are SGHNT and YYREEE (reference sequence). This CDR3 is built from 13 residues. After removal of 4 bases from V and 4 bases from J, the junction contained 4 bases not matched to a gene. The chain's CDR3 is CASSLGTVYGYTF. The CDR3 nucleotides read TGTGCCAGCAGCCTCGGGACAGTCTATGGCTACACCTTC. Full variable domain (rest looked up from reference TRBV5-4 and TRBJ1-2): ETGVTQSPTHLIKTRGQQVTLRCSSQSGHNTVSWYQQALGQGPQFIFQYYREEENGRGNFPPRFSGLQFPNYSSELNVNALELDDSALYLCASSLGTVYGYTFGSGTRLTVV.

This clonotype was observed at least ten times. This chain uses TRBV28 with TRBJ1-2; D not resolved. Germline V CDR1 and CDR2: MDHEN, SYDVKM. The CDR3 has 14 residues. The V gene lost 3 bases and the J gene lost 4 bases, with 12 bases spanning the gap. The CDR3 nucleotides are TGTGCCAGCAGTTTCTCCGTAGACATCTATGGCTACACCTTC. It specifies CASSFSVDIYGYTF.

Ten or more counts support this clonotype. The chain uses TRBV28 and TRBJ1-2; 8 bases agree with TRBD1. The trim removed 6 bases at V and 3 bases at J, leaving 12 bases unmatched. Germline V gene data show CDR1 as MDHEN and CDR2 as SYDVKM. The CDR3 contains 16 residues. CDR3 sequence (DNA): TGTGCCAGCAGAAGAAATCCCGGACAGGGTGACTATGGCTACACCTTC. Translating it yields CASRRNPGQGDYGYTF.

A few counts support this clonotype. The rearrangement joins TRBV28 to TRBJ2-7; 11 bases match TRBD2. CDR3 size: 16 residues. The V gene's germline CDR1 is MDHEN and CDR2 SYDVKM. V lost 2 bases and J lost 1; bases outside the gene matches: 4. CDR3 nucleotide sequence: TGTGCCAGCAGTTTAATAGCGGGAGGGCCTTCCTACGAGCAGTACTTC. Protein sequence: CASSLIAGGPSYEQYF.

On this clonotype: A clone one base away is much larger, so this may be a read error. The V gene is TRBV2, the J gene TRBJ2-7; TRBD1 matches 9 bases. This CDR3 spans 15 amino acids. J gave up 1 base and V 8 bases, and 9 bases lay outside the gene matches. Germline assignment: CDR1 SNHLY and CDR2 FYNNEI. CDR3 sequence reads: CASAQGGTGSYEQYF. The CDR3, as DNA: TGTGCCAGCGCCCAGGGGGGGACAGGGTCCTACGAGCAGTACTTC.

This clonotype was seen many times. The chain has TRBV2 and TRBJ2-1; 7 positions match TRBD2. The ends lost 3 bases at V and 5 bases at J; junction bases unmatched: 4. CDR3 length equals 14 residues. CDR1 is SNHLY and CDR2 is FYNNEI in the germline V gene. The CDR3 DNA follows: TGTGCCAGCAGTGAGTTACTAGCGAACAATGAGCAGTTCTTC. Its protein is CASSELLANNEQFF.

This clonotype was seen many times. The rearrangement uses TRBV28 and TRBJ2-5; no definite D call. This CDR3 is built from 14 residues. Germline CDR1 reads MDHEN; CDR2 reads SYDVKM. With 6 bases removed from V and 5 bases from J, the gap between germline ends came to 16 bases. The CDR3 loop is CASSPNTEWETQYF. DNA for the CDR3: TGTGCCAGCAGCCCAAACACCGAGTGGGAGACCCAGTACTTC.

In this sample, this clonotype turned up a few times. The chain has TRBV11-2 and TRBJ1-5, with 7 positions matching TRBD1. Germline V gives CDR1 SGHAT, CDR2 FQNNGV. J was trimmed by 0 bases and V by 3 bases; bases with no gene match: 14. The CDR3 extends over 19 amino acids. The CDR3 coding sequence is TGTGCCAGCAGCTTCACGATCGGACGGGACAGATATAGCAATCAGCCCCAGCATTTT. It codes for CASSFTIGRDRYSNQPQHF.

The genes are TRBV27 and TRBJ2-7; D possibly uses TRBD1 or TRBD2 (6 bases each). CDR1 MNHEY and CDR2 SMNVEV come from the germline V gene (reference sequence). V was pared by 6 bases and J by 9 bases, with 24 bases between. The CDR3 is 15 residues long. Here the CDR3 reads CASRDSPGAYEGQYF. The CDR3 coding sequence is TGTGCCAGCAGAGATAGCCCGGGGGCCTACGAAGGGCAGTACTTC.

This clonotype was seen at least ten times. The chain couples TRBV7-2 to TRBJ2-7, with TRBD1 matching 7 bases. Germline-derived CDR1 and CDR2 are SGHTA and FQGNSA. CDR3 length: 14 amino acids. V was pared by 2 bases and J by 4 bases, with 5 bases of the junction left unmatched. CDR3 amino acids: CASSLTGDYYEQYF. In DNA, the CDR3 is TGTGCCAGCAGCTTAACAGGGGATTATTACGAGCAGTACTTC.

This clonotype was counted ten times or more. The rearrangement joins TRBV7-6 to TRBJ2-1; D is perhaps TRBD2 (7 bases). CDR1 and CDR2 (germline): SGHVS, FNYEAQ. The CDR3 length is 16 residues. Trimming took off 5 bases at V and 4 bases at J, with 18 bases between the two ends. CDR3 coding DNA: TGTGCCAGCAGCCCTGTCGGGGGGCTGGTATACAATGAGCAGTTCTTC. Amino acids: CASSPVGGLVYNEQFF.

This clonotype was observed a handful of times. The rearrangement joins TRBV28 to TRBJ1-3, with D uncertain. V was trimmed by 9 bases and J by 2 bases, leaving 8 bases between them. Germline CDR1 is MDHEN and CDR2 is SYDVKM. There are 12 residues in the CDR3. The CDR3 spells CASGTTGNTIYF. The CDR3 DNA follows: TGTGCCAGTGGCACCACTGGAAACACCATATATTTT.

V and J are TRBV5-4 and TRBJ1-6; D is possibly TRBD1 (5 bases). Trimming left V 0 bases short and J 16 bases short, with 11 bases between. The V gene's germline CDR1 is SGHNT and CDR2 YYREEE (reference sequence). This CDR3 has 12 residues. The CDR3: CASSLDGAVLHF. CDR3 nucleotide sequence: TGTGCCAGCAGCTTGGATGGGGCAGTACTCCACTTT.

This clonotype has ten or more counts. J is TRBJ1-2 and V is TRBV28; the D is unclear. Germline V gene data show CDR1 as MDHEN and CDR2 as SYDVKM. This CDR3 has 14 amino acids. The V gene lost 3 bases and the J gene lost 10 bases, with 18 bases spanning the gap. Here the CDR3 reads CASSFPPPNQFYTF. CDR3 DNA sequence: TGTGCCAGCAGTTTCCCCCCTCCAAATCAGTTCTACACCTTC.

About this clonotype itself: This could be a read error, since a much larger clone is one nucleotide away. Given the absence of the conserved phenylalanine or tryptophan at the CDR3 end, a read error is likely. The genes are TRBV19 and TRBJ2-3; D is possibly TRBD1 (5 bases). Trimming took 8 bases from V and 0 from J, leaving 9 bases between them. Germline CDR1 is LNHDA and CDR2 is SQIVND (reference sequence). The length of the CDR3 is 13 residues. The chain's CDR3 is CASQDTSTDTQYS. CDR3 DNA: TGTGCCAGTCAGGACACCAGCACAGATACGCAGTATTCT.

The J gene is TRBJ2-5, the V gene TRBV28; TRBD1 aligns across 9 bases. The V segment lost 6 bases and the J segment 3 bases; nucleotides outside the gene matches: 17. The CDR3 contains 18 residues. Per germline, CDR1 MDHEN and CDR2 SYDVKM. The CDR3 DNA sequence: TGTGCCAGCAGGTCTCCTGTTGGGGGACAGGGTTCGAAAGAGACCCAGTACTTC. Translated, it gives CASRSPVGGQGSKETQYF. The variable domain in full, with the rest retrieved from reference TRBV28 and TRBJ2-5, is DVKVTQSSRYLVKRTGEKVFLECVQDMDHENMFWYRQDPGLGLRLIYFSYDVKMKEKGDIPEGYSVSREKKERFSLILESASTNQTSMYLCASRSPVGGQGSKETQYFGPGTRLLVL.

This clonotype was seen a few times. The DNA for the CDR3 is TGCAGCGTAGACGGGACAAGATATGGCTACACCTTC. The encoded protein is CSVDGTRYGYTF. The chain carries TRBV29-1 and TRBJ1-2; weak D call: TRBD1 (6 bases). CDR1 and CDR2 from the germline V gene are SQVTM and ANQGSEA. There are 12 residues in the CDR3. V lost 6 bases and J 5 bases, leaving 13 bases between the germline ends.

CDR3 loop: CAWSVRDTIYF. In nucleotides, the CDR3 is TGTGCCTGGAGTGTAAGGGACACCATATATTTT. The chain is built from TRBV30 and TRBJ1-3; D call uncertain. Germline V CDR1 and CDR2: GTSNPN, SVGIG (reference sequence). V lost 0 bases and J lost 8, with 5 bases in between. CDR3 length equals 11 residues.

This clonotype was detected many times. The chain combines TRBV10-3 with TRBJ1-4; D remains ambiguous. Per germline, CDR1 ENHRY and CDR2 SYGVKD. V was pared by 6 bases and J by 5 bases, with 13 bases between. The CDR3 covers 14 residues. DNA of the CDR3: TGTGCCATCAGCGGCAGCTCCGGGAATGAAAAACTGTTTTTT. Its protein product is CAISGSSGNEKLFF.

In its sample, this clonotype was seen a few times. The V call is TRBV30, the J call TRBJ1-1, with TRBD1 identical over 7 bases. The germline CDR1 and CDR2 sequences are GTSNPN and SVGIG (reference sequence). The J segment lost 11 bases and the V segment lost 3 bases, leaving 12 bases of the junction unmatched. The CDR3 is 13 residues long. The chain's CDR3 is CAWSDTGVGKAFF. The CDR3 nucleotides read TGTGCCTGGAGCGACACAGGGGTCGGTAAGGCTTTCTTT.

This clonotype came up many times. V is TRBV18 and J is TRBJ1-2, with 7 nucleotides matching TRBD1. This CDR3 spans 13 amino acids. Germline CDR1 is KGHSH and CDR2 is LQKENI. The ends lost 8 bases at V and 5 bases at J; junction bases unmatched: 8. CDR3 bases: TGTGCCAGCAGCTCCCAGGGGGGGTATGGCTACACCTTC. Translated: CASSSQGGYGYTF.